The 24 T cell receptor beta chains presented below share a single source sample, sequenced in a study of blood T cell repertoires in COVID-19 (TCRdb year 2020). The method was the immunoSEQ multiplex PCR assay. Not all clones reach the TCRdb copy of this immuneACCESS table, which keeps in-frame sequences only. Checked studies attribute under half of the gap to unresolved V genes and leave the rest unexplained. A total of around 250,000 clones appear in this sample, 90% of them only once. The top ten clonotypes cover roughly 2.2% of the sample. The sample taken for sequencing was peripheral blood. The receptor source for this set is a woman aged 55-69 years with COVID-19, enrolled during active disease.

The gene calls are TRBV7-2 and TRBJ2-2; TRBD2 aligns across 8 bases. The germline CDR1 and CDR2 sequences are SGHTA and FQGNSA. This CDR3 is built from 15 residues. J gave up 0 bases and V 7 bases, and 4 bases lay outside the gene matches. This CDR3 reads CASTRGGANTGELFF. CDR3 DNA sequence: TGTGCCAGCACCCGGGGGGGGGCGAACACCGGGGAGCTGTTTTTT.

The CDR3, as DNA: TGTGCCAGCAGTTCCGCAGGTTTATGGGACGAGCAGTACTTC. Amino acid sequence: CASSSAGLWDEQYF. The rearrangement joins TRBV6-2 or TRBV6-3 to TRBJ2-7; D call uncertain. The V end lost 4 bases, the J end lost 5 bases, and 15 bases lay between the germline ends. Germline lookup yields CDR1 MNHEY and CDR2 SVGEGT. This CDR3 has 14 residues.

CDR3 protein: CASRREGQTGELFF. For the CDR3, the DNA is TGTGCCAGCAGGCGGGAAGGCCAGACCGGGGAGCTGTTTTTT. The rearrangement links TRBV7-3 to TRBJ2-2, with a possible D match to TRBD2 (6 bases). This CDR3 comprises 14 residues. Germline CDR1 SGHTA, CDR2 FQGTGA. The germline V and J ends were trimmed by 6 bases and 5 bases, with 13 bases remaining between them.

The genes are TRBV7-3 and TRBJ1-1; perhaps TRBD1 as D (5 bases). The CDR3 has 13 residues. Germline values: CDR1 SGHTA, CDR2 FQGTGA. V gave up 0 bases and J gave up 9 bases, with 11 bases separating them. CDR3 sequence reads: CASSLTSRGKAFF. For the CDR3, the DNA is TGTGCCAGCAGCTTAACCAGCCGGGGGAAAGCTTTCTTT.

This chain connects TRBV19 to TRBJ2-6; TRBD1 aligns across 7 bases. The CDR3 sequence is 17 residues long. Germline CDR1 reads LNHDA; CDR2 reads SQIVND (reference sequence). V dropped 5 bases and J dropped 0; count of bases not matched to a gene: 7. CDR3 protein: CASSPRTGISGANVLTF. In DNA, the CDR3 is TGTGCCAGTAGTCCGAGGACAGGCATCTCTGGGGCCAACGTCCTGACTTTC.

The V call is TRBV27, the J call TRBJ1-1; maybe TRBD1 (5 bases). The length of the CDR3 is 14 residues. Germline V gene data show CDR1 as MNHEY and CDR2 as SMNVEV (reference sequence). Trimming removed 7 bases at V and 5 bases at J, with 17 bases between. The CDR3 here is CASTLRGGMTEAFF. CDR3 in DNA: TGTGCCAGCACCTTAAGGGGCGGGATGACTGAAGCTTTCTTT.

The gene calls are TRBV9 and TRBJ1-1, with a tentative D call TRBD1 (6 bases). The V end was cut by 4 bases, the J end by 4 bases, with 11 bases between. The CDR3 loop spans 13 amino acids. Germline V gives CDR1 SGDLS, CDR2 YYNGEE. The CDR3, as DNA: TGTGCCAGCAGCCCACGGGGGGCCACTGAAGCTTTCTTT. It specifies CASSPRGATEAFF.

This clone was found once. The chain couples TRBV3-1 (or the pseudogene TRBV3-2) to TRBJ1-2, with 10 bases aligning to TRBD1. Germline V gives CDR1 LGHDT, CDR2 YNNKEL (reference sequence). The CDR3 spans 12 residues. Trimming removed 1 base from V and 11 bases from J; junction bases left unmatched: 1. The CDR3 sequence is CASSQGTGGYTF. In DNA form, the CDR3 reads TGTGCCAGCAGCCAAGGGACAGGGGGTTACACCTTC.

The V and J genes are TRBV27 and TRBJ2-7; no reliable D call. There are 16 residues in the CDR3. Germline lookup yields CDR1 MNHEY and CDR2 SMNVEV (reference sequence). Trimming cost V 2 bases and J 3 bases, with 17 bases left between them. CDR3 sequence (DNA): TGTGCCAGCAGTTTACAACACCCCTCACCAGGCTACGAGCAGTACTTC. This codes for CASSLQHPSPGYEQYF.

The rearrangement joins TRBV7-8 to TRBJ1-2; the match to TRBD1 covers 8 bases. The CDR3 totals 14 residues. Germline V gene data show CDR1 as SGHVS and CDR2 as FQNEAQ. V shed 5 bases, J shed 4 bases, and the junction held 6 bases outside the gene matches. CDR3 nucleotides: TGTGCCAGCAGCCCGGACAGGGACGGCTATGGCTACACCTTC. It yields the protein CASSPDRDGYGYTF.

This clone has only a few counts. The chain combines TRBV7-2 with TRBJ1-2; D not resolved. Deletions cut 2 bases from V and 4 bases from J, with 23 bases between. Germline V CDR1 and CDR2: SGHTA, FQGNSA. The CDR3 sequence is 18 residues long. The CDR3: CASSLSQRVGRGVYGYTF. The DNA of the CDR3 is TGTGCCAGCAGCTTAAGCCAACGAGTGGGTCGAGGAGTCTATGGCTACACCTTC.

The chain recombines TRBV5-1 with TRBJ2-3; TRBD2 is a possible D gene (5 bases). This CDR3 contains 20 residues. The V gene lost 4 bases and the J gene lost 7 bases, with 34 bases spanning the gap. Germline-derived CDR1 and CDR2 are SGHRS and YFSETQ. In DNA form, the CDR3 reads TGCGCCAGCAGCGGATCCGCGAGGTTCCTAGCCTCCGGCCTTCCCTATACGCAGTATTTT. Translation gives CASSGSARFLASGLPYTQYF.

This clone was seen just once. The chain is built from TRBV9 and TRBJ1-2; tentative D call: TRBD1 (6 bases). V gave up 0 bases and J gave up 8 bases, with 11 bases separating them. The CDR3 consists of 13 residues. Germline V lookup: CDR1 SGDLS, CDR2 YYNGEE. The CDR3 loop is CASSVEAGVGYTF. The CDR3 nucleotides read TGTGCCAGCAGCGTAGAGGCAGGGGTGGGCTACACCTTC.

The chain recombines TRBV4-2 with TRBJ2-2; TRBD2 agrees at 7 bases. Germline-derived CDR1 and CDR2 are LGHNA and YNFKEQ. The CDR3 is 15 amino acids. Unmatched junction bases numbered 6, after V lost 3 bases and J lost 5 bases. Here the CDR3 reads CASSQESGGTGELFF. In nucleotides, the CDR3 is TGTGCCAGCAGCCAGGAATCGGGGGGTACCGGGGAGCTGTTTTTT.

The J gene is TRBJ1-3, the V gene TRBV13, with 9 bases aligning to TRBD1. The V gene end was trimmed by 4 bases and the J gene end by 0 bases; junction bases not matched to a gene: 16. This CDR3 contains 20 residues. Per the germline V gene, CDR1 is PRHDT and CDR2 is FYEKMQ (reference sequence). The CDR3 loop is CASSWWVGGQGHISGNTIYF. CDR3 coding DNA: TGTGCCAGCAGCTGGTGGGTCGGGGGACAGGGACACATCTCTGGAAACACCATATATTTT.

CDR3: CASSPDSPSGANVLTF. In DNA form, the CDR3 reads TGTGCCAGCTCACCGGACAGCCCCTCTGGGGCCAACGTCCTGACTTTC. The rearrangement links TRBV18 to TRBJ2-6; D perhaps matches TRBD1 (6 bases). Germline V gene sequence: CDR1 KGHSH, CDR2 LQKENI. This CDR3 region has 16 residues. The V end lost 3 bases, the J end lost 0 bases, and 9 bases lay between the germline ends.

This clone was counted a single time. The rearrangement links TRBV9 to TRBJ1-1; a weak D match, TRBD1 (5 bases). V lost 0 bases to trimming and J lost 1 base, with 10 bases between them. There are 15 residues in the CDR3. CDR1 and CDR2 from the germline V gene are SGDLS and YYNGEE. Here the CDR3 reads CASSVDGRENTEAFF. The DNA of the CDR3 is TGTGCCAGCAGCGTAGATGGCAGGGAGAACACTGAAGCTTTCTTT.

The chain carries TRBV6-5 and TRBJ1-5; D remains ambiguous. V lost 6 bases and J 7 bases, leaving 16 bases between the germline ends. This CDR3 comprises 14 residues. Germline-derived CDR1 and CDR2 are MNHEY and SVGAGI. CDR3 in amino acids: CASSLRSGRQPQHF. DNA of the CDR3: TGTGCCAGCAGCCTGCGGTCTGGAAGACAGCCCCAGCATTTT.

DNA of the CDR3: TGCGCCAGCAGCCAAGATCCGAGGGACACTGAAGCTTTCTTT. Encoded protein: CASSQDPRDTEAFF. The rearrangement uses TRBV4-1 and TRBJ1-1, with D unclear. The V gene's germline CDR1 is MGHRA and CDR2 YSYEKL. The CDR3 covers 14 residues. The germline V and J ends were trimmed by 0 bases and 3 bases, with 8 bases remaining between them.

The V gene is TRBV30, the J gene TRBJ1-2, with D perhaps TRBD1 (6 bases). This CDR3 spans 12 amino acids. CDR1 and CDR2 (germline): GTSNPN, SVGIG (reference sequence). V lost 5 bases and J 3 bases, leaving 10 bases between the germline ends. The CDR3 region is CAWGGEDYGYTF. CDR3 in DNA: TGTGCCTGGGGGGGCGAAGACTATGGCTACACCTTC.

J is TRBJ2-6 and V is TRBV25-1; no reliable D call. Germline V gene data show CDR1 as MGHDK and CDR2 as SYGVNS. The CDR3 has 14 residues. Trimming pared 8 bases from V and 0 bases from J, leaving 8 bases between. CDR3 nucleotides: TGTGCCAGCTTGCGTTCCTCTGGGGCCAACGTCCTGACTTTC. It specifies CASLRSSGANVLTF.

The V call is TRBV4-1, the J call TRBJ1-2; possibly TRBD1 for D (6 bases). Germline V lookup: CDR1 MGHRA, CDR2 YSYEKL. The CDR3 totals 13 residues. V was shortened by 2 bases and J by 4 bases, with 8 bases between the two germline ends. The CDR3 sequence: CASSQTGFYGYTF. The CDR3 nucleotides are TGCGCCAGCAGCCAAACAGGGTTCTATGGCTACACCTTC.

The rearrangement links TRBV12-3 or TRBV12-4 to TRBJ1-1; no clear D gene. Trimming shortened V by 7 bases and J by 0 bases, and 9 bases separated the two germline ends. CDR3 length: 13 amino acids. CDR3 protein: CASTTHVNTEAFF. The CDR3 DNA follows: TGTGCCAGCACCACACATGTGAACACTGAAGCTTTCTTT.

This chain connects TRBV15 to TRBJ1-2, with TRBD1 identical over 7 bases. Germline lookup yields CDR1 LNHNV and CDR2 YYDKDF (reference sequence). Trimming removed 3 bases from V and 3 bases from J; junction bases left unmatched: 4. The CDR3 is made up of 14 amino acids. CDR3 nucleotides: TGTGCCACCAGCAGGAAACAGGGGTACTATGGCTACACCTTC. Translated, it gives CATSRKQGYYGYTF.